The rows below give T cell receptor beta chains drawn from one sample of a study of cytomegalovirus exposure and HLA in healthy donors. The assay was immunoSEQ multiplex PCR, and TCRdb's table has in-frame clones only and misses some. Counted here are approximately 58,000 clones, 85% to 95% occurring once; the ten biggest clones make up approximately 2.5%. Sequences were obtained from PBMCs. The receptors derive from a man aged 18 to 29 in good health and CMV-seronegative. CDR3s include the opening cysteine and the closing phenylalanine or tryptophan. The order of the fields is D gene, V gene, CDR3 length, J gene, clone size, CDR3 protein, CDR3 DNA. The D gene is left open where the match is weak. Not every row has a clone size; where given, it reads once, few, many or a size class.

d_gene: -; v_gene: TRBV28; len: 13; j_gene: TRBJ1-2; abundance: -; CDR3aa: CASSPRQFYGYTF; CDR3nt: TGTGCCAGCAGTCCTCGACAGTTCTATGGCTACACCTTC
d_gene: -; v_gene: TRBV6-1; len: 13; j_gene: TRBJ2-7; abundance: -; CDR3aa: CASSEARSEEQYF; CDR3nt: TGTGCCAGCAGTGAAGCGCGGTCGGAAGAGCAGTACTTC
d_gene: -; v_gene: TRBV9; len: 14; j_gene: TRBJ2-7; abundance: -; CDR3aa: CASSPRTGSYEQYF; CDR3nt: TGTGCCAGCAGCCCGCGGACGGGATCCTACGAGCAGTACTTC
d_gene: -; v_gene: TRBV10-3; len: 12; j_gene: TRBJ2-1; abundance: -; CDR3aa: CAISGTANEQFF; CDR3nt: TGTGCCATCAGCGGGACTGCCAATGAGCAGTTCTTC
d_gene: TRBD2; v_gene: TRBV2; len: 16; j_gene: TRBJ2-7; abundance: -; CDR3aa: CASSSPGLGRDGEQYF; CDR3nt: TGTGCCAGCAGTTCCCCCGGACTAGGTAGAGATGGGGAGCAGTACTTC
d_gene: TRBD2; v_gene: TRBV5-6; len: 14; j_gene: TRBJ2-7; abundance: -; CDR3aa: CASSPSGRAHEQYF; CDR3nt: TGTGCCAGCAGCCCTAGCGGGAGGGCCCACGAGCAGTACTTC
d_gene: TRBD1; v_gene: TRBV2; len: 17; j_gene: TRBJ1-5; abundance: -; CDR3aa: CASSATGGILSNQPQHF; CDR3nt: TGTGCCAGCAGTGCCACAGGGGGGATACTTAGCAATCAGCCCCAGCATTTT
d_gene: -; v_gene: TRBV11-3; len: 14; j_gene: TRBJ1-3; abundance: -; CDR3aa: CASSLDRTGNTIYF; CDR3nt: TGTGCCAGCAGCCTAGACAGAACGGGAAACACCATATATTTT
d_gene: TRBD1; v_gene: TRBV5-1; len: 15; j_gene: TRBJ2-7; abundance: -; CDR3aa: CASSLGDRGAYEQYF; CDR3nt: TGCGCCAGCAGCTTGGGGGACAGGGGGGCCTACGAGCAGTACTTC
d_gene: TRBD1; v_gene: TRBV27; len: 13; j_gene: TRBJ2-2; abundance: -; CDR3aa: CASRQGANGELFF; CDR3nt: TGTGCATCTAGACAGGGGGCGAACGGGGAGCTGTTTTTT
d_gene: TRBD1; v_gene: TRBV2; len: 13; j_gene: TRBJ2-5; abundance: -; CDR3aa: CARRQGEGETQYF; CDR3nt: TGTGCCAGGCGACAGGGTGAGGGAGAGACCCAGTACTTC
d_gene: -; v_gene: TRBV9; len: 14; j_gene: TRBJ1-5; abundance: once; CDR3aa: CASSAQGAGQPQHF; CDR3nt: TGTGCCAGCAGCGCACAGGGAGCTGGGCAGCCCCAGCATTTT
d_gene: -; v_gene: TRBV11-3; len: 11; j_gene: TRBJ2-2; abundance: -; CDR3aa: CASGNTGELFF; CDR3nt: TGTGCCAGCGGCAACACCGGGGAGCTGTTTTTT
d_gene: TRBD1; v_gene: TRBV10-1; len: 15; j_gene: TRBJ2-2; abundance: -; CDR3aa: CASSGQGSLPGELFF; CDR3nt: TGCGCCAGCAGTGGACAGGGGAGTTTGCCCGGGGAGCTGTTTTTT